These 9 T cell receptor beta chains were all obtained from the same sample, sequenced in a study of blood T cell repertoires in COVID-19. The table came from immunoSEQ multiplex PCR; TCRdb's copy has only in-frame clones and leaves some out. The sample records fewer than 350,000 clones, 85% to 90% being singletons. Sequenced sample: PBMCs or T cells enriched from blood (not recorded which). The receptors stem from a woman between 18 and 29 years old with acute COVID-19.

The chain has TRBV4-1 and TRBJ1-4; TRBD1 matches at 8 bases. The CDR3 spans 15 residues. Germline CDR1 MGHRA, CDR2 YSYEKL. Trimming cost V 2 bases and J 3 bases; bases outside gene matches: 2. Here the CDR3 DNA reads TGCGCCAGCAGCCAACGACAGGGGCCTAATGAAAAACTGTTTTTT. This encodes CASSQRQGPNEKLFF.

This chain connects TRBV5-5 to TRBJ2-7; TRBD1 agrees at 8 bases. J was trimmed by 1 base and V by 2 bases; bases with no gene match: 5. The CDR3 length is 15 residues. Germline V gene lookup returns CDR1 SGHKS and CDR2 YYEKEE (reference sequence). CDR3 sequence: CASSFWQGASYEQYF. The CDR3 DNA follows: TGTGCCAGCAGCTTTTGGCAGGGGGCGTCCTACGAGCAGTACTTC. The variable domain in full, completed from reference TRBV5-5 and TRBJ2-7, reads DAGVTQSPTHLIKTRGQQVTLRCSPISGHKSVSWYQQVLGQGPQFIFQYYEKEERGRGNFPDRFSARQFPNYSSELNVNALLLGDSALYLCASSFWQGASYEQYFGPGTRLTVT.

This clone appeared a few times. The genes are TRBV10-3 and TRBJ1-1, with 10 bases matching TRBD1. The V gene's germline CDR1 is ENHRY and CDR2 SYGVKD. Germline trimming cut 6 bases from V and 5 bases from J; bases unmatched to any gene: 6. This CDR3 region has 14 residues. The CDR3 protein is CAISPTGGSTEAFF. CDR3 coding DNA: TGTGCCATCAGCCCGACAGGGGGCAGTACTGAAGCTTTCTTT.

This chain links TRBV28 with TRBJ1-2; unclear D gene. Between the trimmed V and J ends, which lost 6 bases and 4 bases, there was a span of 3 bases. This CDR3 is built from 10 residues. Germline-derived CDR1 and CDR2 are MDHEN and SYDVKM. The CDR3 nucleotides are TGTGCCAGCAGGGCCTATGGCTACACCTTC. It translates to CASRAYGYTF.

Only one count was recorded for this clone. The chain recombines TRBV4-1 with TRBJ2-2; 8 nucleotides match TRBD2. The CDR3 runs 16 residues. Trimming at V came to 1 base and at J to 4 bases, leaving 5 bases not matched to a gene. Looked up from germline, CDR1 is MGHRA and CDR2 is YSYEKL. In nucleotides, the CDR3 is TGCGCCAGCAGCCAAGGGGGGCTAGCGGGCACCGGGGAGCTGTTTTTT. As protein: CASSQGGLAGTGELFF.

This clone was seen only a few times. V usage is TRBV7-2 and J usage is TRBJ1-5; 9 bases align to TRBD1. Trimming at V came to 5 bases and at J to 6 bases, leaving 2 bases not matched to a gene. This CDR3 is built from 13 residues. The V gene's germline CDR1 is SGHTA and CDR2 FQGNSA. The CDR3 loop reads CASSEDRGQPQHF. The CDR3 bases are TGTGCCAGCAGCGAGGACAGGGGTCAGCCCCAGCATTTT. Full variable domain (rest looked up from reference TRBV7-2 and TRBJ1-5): GAGVSQSPSNKVTEKGKDVELRCDPISGHTALYWYRQSLGQGLEFLIYFQGNSAPDKSGLPSDRFSAERTGGSVSTLTIQRTQQEDSAVYLCASSEDRGQPQHFGDGTRLSIL.

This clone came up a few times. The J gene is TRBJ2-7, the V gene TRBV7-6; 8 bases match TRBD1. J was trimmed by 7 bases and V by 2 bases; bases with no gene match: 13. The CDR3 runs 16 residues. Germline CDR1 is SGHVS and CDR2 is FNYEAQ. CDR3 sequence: CASSLKAPPGGYEQYF. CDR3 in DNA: TGTGCCAGCAGCTTAAAGGCCCCCCCAGGGGGCTATGAGCAGTACTTC.

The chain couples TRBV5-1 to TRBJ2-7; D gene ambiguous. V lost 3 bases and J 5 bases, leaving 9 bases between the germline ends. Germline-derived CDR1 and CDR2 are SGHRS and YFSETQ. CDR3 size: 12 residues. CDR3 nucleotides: TGCGCCAGCAGCTCCGCTGGAGACGAGCAGTACTTC. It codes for CASSSAGDEQYF.

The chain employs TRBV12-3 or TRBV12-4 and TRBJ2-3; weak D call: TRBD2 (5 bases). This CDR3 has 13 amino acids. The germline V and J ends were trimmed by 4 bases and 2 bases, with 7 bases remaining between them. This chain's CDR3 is CASSSAATDTQYF. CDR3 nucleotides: TGTGCCAGCAGTTCAGCGGCCACAGATACGCAGTATTTT.